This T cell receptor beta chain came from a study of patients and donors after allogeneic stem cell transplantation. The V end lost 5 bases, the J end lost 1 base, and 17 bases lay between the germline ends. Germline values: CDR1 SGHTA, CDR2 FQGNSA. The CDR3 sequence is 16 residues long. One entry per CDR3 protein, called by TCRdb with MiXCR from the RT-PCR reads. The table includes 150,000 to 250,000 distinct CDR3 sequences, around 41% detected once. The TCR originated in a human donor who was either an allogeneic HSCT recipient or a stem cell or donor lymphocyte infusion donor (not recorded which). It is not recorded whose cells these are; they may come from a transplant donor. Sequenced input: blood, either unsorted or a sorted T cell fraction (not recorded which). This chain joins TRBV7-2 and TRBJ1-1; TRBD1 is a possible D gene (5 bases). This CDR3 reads CASSPGVTGGNTEAFF. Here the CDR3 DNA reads TGTGCCAGCAGCCCGGGGGTAACTGGGGGGAACACTGAAGCTTTCTTT.